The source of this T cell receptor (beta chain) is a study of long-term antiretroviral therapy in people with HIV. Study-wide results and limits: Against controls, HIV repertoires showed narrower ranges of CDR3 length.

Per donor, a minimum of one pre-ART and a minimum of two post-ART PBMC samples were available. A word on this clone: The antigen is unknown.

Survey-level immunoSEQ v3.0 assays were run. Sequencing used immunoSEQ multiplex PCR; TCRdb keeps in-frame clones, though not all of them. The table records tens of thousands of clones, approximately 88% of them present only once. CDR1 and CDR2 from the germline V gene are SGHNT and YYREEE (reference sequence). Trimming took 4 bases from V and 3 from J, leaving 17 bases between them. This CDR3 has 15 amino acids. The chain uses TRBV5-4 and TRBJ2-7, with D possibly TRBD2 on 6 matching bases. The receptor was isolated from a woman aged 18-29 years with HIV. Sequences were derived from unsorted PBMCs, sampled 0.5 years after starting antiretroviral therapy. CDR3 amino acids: CASSPRAGSHYEQYF. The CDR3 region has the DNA TGTGCCAGCAGCCCTCGGGCGGGAAGCCACTACGAGCAGTACTTC.